This passage covers 11 T cell receptor beta chains from one sample sequenced in a study of CD8+ T cells in alopecia areata. Documented treatment: oral pan-JAK inhibitor, 5-10 mg twice daily. After isolation, RNA underwent reverse transcription to generate cDNA as the sequencing template. Sequencing used immunoSEQ multiplex PCR; TCRdb keeps in-frame clones, though not all of them. The repertoire holds 95,000 to 100,000 clones, with almost 60% as singletons. The sequenced sample was CD8+ T cells sorted from blood, obtained between weeks 55 and 65, from a patient treated with tofacitinib. Receptor source: a human donor with alopecia areata.

This clone has a single count. The rearrangement joins TRBV2 to TRBJ1-1; 7 nucleotides line up with TRBD1. This CDR3 has 14 amino acids. J lost 7 bases, V lost 4 bases, and 9 bases had no gene match. Germline assignment: CDR1 SNHLY and CDR2 FYNNEI. CDR3 residues: CASSGEDRSFEAFF. CDR3 coding DNA: TGTGCCAGCAGTGGGGAGGACAGGTCATTTGAAGCTTTCTTT.

As for this clone: Different DNA sequences within this sample yield the same CDR3. This rearrangement joins TRBV30 to TRBJ2-1, with D possibly TRBD1 on 5 matching bases. This CDR3 comprises 11 residues. Germline V lookup: CDR1 GTSNPN, CDR2 SVGIG (reference sequence). V was pared by 2 bases and J by 6 bases, with 5 bases between. The CDR3 DNA follows: TGTGCCTGGAGTAGGGGCAATGAGCAGTTCTTC. Residues: CAWSRGNEQFF.

This chain uses TRBV18 with TRBJ2-1; no clear D gene. This CDR3 spans 11 amino acids. V shed 3 bases and J shed 7 bases, with 4 bases lying between them. Germline CDR1 KGHSH, CDR2 LQKENI. The CDR3 coding sequence is TGTGCCAGCTCACCCGGGAATGAGCAGTTCTTC. It encodes CASSPGNEQFF. Supplemented by reference TRBV18 and TRBJ2-1, the full variable domain reads NAGVMQNPRHLVRRRGQEARLRCSPMKGHSHVYWYRQLPEEGLKFMVYLQKENIIDESGMPKERFSAEFPKEGPSILRIQQVVRGDSAAYFCASSPGNEQFFGPGTRLTVL.

The gene calls are TRBV10-3 and TRBJ1-2; a weak D match, TRBD1 (5 bases). CDR3 length equals 16 residues. Per the germline V gene, CDR1 is ENHRY and CDR2 is SYGVKD. With 0 bases removed from V and 8 bases from J, the gap between germline ends came to 19 bases. Here the CDR3 reads CAISESEGVSLGGYTF. CDR3 bases: TGTGCCATCAGTGAGTCTGAAGGGGTCTCCCTTGGCGGCTACACCTTC.

This rearrangement joins TRBV12-5 to TRBJ1-3; TRBD1 agrees at 12 bases. Trimming at V came to 0 bases and at J to 7 bases, leaving 7 bases not matched to a gene. The germline CDR1 and CDR2 sequences are LGHNT and FRNRAP. This CDR3 contains 17 residues. The CDR3 loop reads CASGLVRGQGARNTIYF. The CDR3 coding sequence is TGTGCTAGTGGTTTGGTAAGGGGACAGGGGGCCCGGAACACCATATATTTT.

The sample holds one count of this clone. The V gene is TRBV18, the J gene TRBJ2-7; 7 bases fit TRBD1. CDR3 length: 14 amino acids. V trimming: 1 base; J trimming: 4 bases; junction bases outside the gene matches: 4. The V gene's germline CDR1 is KGHSH and CDR2 LQKENI. The chain's CDR3 is CASSPQGAVYEQYF. CDR3 DNA sequence: TGTGCCAGCTCACCACAGGGGGCGGTTTACGAGCAGTACTTC.

The V gene is TRBV9, the J gene TRBJ2-1, with 9 nucleotides matching TRBD1. Trimming took 3 bases from V and 4 from J; bases not matched to a gene: 11. This CDR3 region has 17 residues. Germline V gives CDR1 SGDLS, CDR2 YYNGEE. In DNA form, the CDR3 reads TGTGCCAGCAGCGAGCTAATACAGGGGGCTGGGTACAATGAGCAGTTCTTC. Translated, it gives CASSELIQGAGYNEQFF.

The rearrangement joins TRBV29-1 to TRBJ2-7; D call uncertain. Trimming pared 7 bases from V and 2 bases from J, leaving 9 bases between. The CDR3 has 11 residues. Germline-derived CDR1 and CDR2 are SQVTM and ANQGSEA. CDR3 protein: CSALGTYEQYF. CDR3 bases: TGCAGCGCCCTGGGAACCTACGAGCAGTACTTC.

This chain links TRBV29-1 with TRBJ2-7; tentative D call: TRBD1 (5 bases). The germline V and J ends were trimmed by 3 bases and 6 bases, with 15 bases remaining between them. This CDR3 has 13 amino acids. CDR1 is SQVTM and CDR2 is ANQGSEA in the germline V gene. The DNA for the CDR3 is TGCAGCGTTGAGAGGCCTCGAACAGGCGAGCAGTACTTC. It yields the protein CSVERPRTGEQYF.

Comments on this clone: This same CDR3 is encoded by further DNA sequences in the sample. The rearrangement joins TRBV29-1 to TRBJ1-1; D gene uncertain. The V gene's germline CDR1 is SQVTM and CDR2 ANQGSEA. This CDR3 is built from 10 residues. The ends were cut back, 4 bases at V and 4 bases at J, with 4 bases in the middle. CDR3 protein: CSVVSTEAFF. CDR3 coding DNA: TGCAGCGTTGTGAGCACTGAAGCTTTCTTT.

The J gene is TRBJ2-3, the V gene TRBV7-9; TRBD1 might be the D (5 bases). The germline gives CDR1 SEHNR, CDR2 FQNEAQ (reference sequence). The length of the CDR3 is 14 residues. Trimming shortened V by 8 bases and J by 2 bases, and 14 bases separated the two germline ends. CDR3 region: CASVEGANTDTQYF. CDR3 DNA sequence: TGTGCCAGCGTAGAAGGGGCTAACACAGATACGCAGTATTTT.